The 18 T cell receptor beta chains below all came from one sample that was sequenced in a study of blood T cell repertoires in COVID-19. Assay used: immunoSEQ multiplex PCR; TCRdb lists only in-frame clones, some missing. The sample records over 250,000 clones, more than 90% being singletons. Sequenced: peripheral blood. The receptors were gathered from a young adult with COVID-19, enrolled during active disease.

The V call is TRBV7-9, the J call TRBJ1-1; no definite D call. CDR1 and CDR2 from the germline V gene are SEHNR and FQNEAQ (reference sequence). This CDR3 region has 14 residues. The V gene lost 0 bases and the J gene lost 0 bases, with 5 bases spanning the gap. CDR3 in amino acids: CASSLAGLNTEAFF. CDR3 DNA: TGTGCCAGCAGCTTAGCCGGGTTGAACACTGAAGCTTTCTTT.

The chain links TRBV5-1 to TRBJ1-3; D is ambiguous. The CDR3 sequence is 13 residues long. V lost 1 base and J lost 7, with 9 bases in between. CDR1 and CDR2 (germline): SGHRS, YFSETQ. The CDR3 region has the DNA TGCGCCAGCAGCTTGATTGGGGAGAACACCATATATTTT. Translated: CASSLIGENTIYF.

This clone was recorded only once. The rearrangement uses TRBV5-5 and TRBJ1-3, with a weak D call TRBD1 (5 bases). CDR1 is SGHKS, CDR2 YYEKEE, per germline (reference sequence). This CDR3 spans 14 amino acids. V was pared by 4 bases and J by 3 bases, with 11 bases between. The CDR3 loop reads CASSIDSFGNTIYF. DNA of the CDR3: TGTGCCAGCAGCATAGACAGCTTTGGAAACACCATATATTTT.

The chain uses TRBV7-3 and TRBJ2-2; the match to TRBD2 covers 10 bases. The V and J ends lost 2 bases and 7 bases, in that order; junction bases with no gene match: 7. This CDR3 contains 16 residues. Germline V gene lookup returns CDR1 SGHTA and CDR2 FQGTGA. CDR3 amino acids: CASSLVVAGGFGELFF. CDR3 nucleotides: TGTGCCAGCAGCTTAGTGGTAGCGGGAGGATTCGGGGAGCTGTTTTTT.

The chain uses TRBV6-2 or TRBV6-3 and TRBJ1-5; 9 bases are a match to TRBD1. Germline V gene data show CDR1 as MNHEY and CDR2 as SVGEGT. This CDR3 region has 16 residues. Losses at the gene ends were 4 bases for V and 4 bases for J; bases not matched to a gene: 8. CDR3 nucleotide sequence: TGTGCCAGCAGTTGGGGAACAGGGGGCTTAAATCAGCCCCAGCATTTT. Translation: CASSWGTGGLNQPQHF.

The chain has TRBV25-1 and TRBJ2-1; 12 bases agree with TRBD2. Germline V CDR1 and CDR2: MGHDK, SYGVNS. This CDR3 has 16 residues. The trim removed 8 bases at V and 6 bases at J, leaving 11 bases unmatched. The CDR3 here is CASGEHPGLAGNEQFF. Here the CDR3 DNA reads TGTGCCAGCGGCGAACATCCGGGACTAGCGGGCAATGAGCAGTTCTTC.

This sequence joins TRBV2 and TRBJ2-7; 7 bases line up with TRBD2. Germline V gene lookup returns CDR1 SNHLY and CDR2 FYNNEI. CDR3 length equals 16 residues. The V gene end was trimmed by 0 bases and the J gene end by 1 base; junction bases not matched to a gene: 6. DNA of the CDR3: TGTGCCAGCAGTGAAGCGGCGGCTAGCGGTTCCTACGAGCAGTACTTC. Amino acids: CASSEAAASGSYEQYF.

The rearrangement uses TRBV27 and TRBJ2-7, with 9 bases lining up with TRBD1. V lost 5 bases, J lost 5 bases, and 4 bases stayed unmatched. The CDR3 loop spans 13 amino acids. Germline CDR1 MNHEY, CDR2 SMNVEV (reference sequence). CDR3 loop: CASSPGQGNEQYF. CDR3 nucleotides: TGTGCCAGCAGTCCGGGACAGGGAAACGAGCAGTACTTC.

V is TRBV6-6 and J is TRBJ1-1; no reliable D call. The CDR3 is made up of 14 amino acids. Per germline, CDR1 MNHNY and CDR2 SVGAGI (reference sequence). Trimming stripped 2 bases from V and 0 bases from J, with 7 bases between. CDR3 coding DNA: TGTGCCAGCAGTTACGGAGAAATGAACACTGAAGCTTTCTTT. As protein: CASSYGEMNTEAFF.

This rearrangement joins TRBV7-2 to TRBJ2-3, with D unresolved. Trimming pared 5 bases from V and 4 bases from J, leaving 7 bases between. CDR1 SGHTA and CDR2 FQGNSA come from the germline V gene. The CDR3 is made up of 12 amino acids. CDR3 sequence (DNA): TGTGCCAGCAGCACCTACTCAGATACGCAGTATTTT. Translated, it gives CASSTYSDTQYF.

V is TRBV18 and J is TRBJ1-5; D unclear. Germline-derived CDR1 and CDR2 are KGHSH and LQKENI. This CDR3 comprises 13 residues. V lost 3 bases and J 6 bases, leaving 9 bases between the germline ends. CDR3 nucleotide sequence: TGTGCCAGCTCACCTGTCGATAGTCAGCCCCAGCATTTT. Translating it yields CASSPVDSQPQHF.

The chain joins TRBV4-3 to TRBJ1-3, with D unclear. Germline CDR1 reads LGHNA; CDR2 reads YSLEER. The CDR3 totals 16 residues. V was pared by 0 bases and J by 0 bases, with 9 bases between. CDR3 DNA sequence: TGCGCCAGCAGCCAAGAGGGAGTCTACTCTGGAAACACCATATATTTT. This codes for CASSQEGVYSGNTIYF.

The rearrangement joins TRBV18 to TRBJ2-2, with D maybe TRBD2 (5 bases). V was cut by 2 bases and J by 0 bases, with 7 bases left in between. Germline V gives CDR1 KGHSH, CDR2 LQKENI. This CDR3 comprises 15 residues. CDR3 in amino acids: CASSPVDSNTGELFF. For the CDR3, the DNA is TGTGCCAGCTCACCAGTGGACTCGAACACCGGGGAGCTGTTTTTT.

J is TRBJ2-7 and V is TRBV12-3 or TRBV12-4, with unresolved D. Between the trimmed V and J ends, which lost 5 bases and 0 bases, there was a span of 8 bases. This CDR3 comprises 13 residues. DNA for the CDR3: TGTGCCAGCAGTCGTCTAAGCTCCTACGAGCAGTACTTC. Amino acid sequence: CASSRLSSYEQYF.

This CDR3 reads CASSLEQGIQETQYF. CDR3 sequence (DNA): TGTGCCAGCAGCTTGGAACAGGGGATCCAAGAGACCCAGTACTTC. This chain uses TRBV5-5 with TRBJ2-5; 7 nucleotides agree with TRBD1. The CDR3 runs to 15 residues. V shed 0 bases and J 1 base; nucleotides not matched to a gene: 3. Germline-derived CDR1 and CDR2 are SGHKS and YYEKEE (reference sequence). Variable domain in full (rest from reference TRBV5-5 and TRBJ2-5): DAGVTQSPTHLIKTRGQQVTLRCSPISGHKSVSWYQQVLGQGPQFIFQYYEKEERGRGNFPDRFSARQFPNYSSELNVNALLLGDSALYLCASSLEQGIQETQYFGPGTRLLVL.

The V gene is TRBV4-3, the J gene TRBJ2-3; a weak D match, TRBD1 (6 bases). V was trimmed by 0 bases and J by 7 bases, leaving 14 bases between them. CDR3 length equals 15 residues. Looked up from germline, CDR1 is LGHNA and CDR2 is YSLEER. The CDR3 sequence: CASSQEAWDTNTQYF. The CDR3 DNA sequence: TGCGCCAGCAGCCAAGAAGCTTGGGACACTAATACGCAGTATTTT.

V usage is TRBV7-2 and J usage is TRBJ1-3; possibly TRBD1 for D (5 bases). The CDR3 is made up of 15 amino acids. The V and J ends lost 3 bases and 3 bases respectively, with 12 bases between them. Germline V gives CDR1 SGHTA, CDR2 FQGNSA. CDR3: CASSLGGVGGNTIYF. In DNA form, the CDR3 reads TGTGCCAGCAGCTTGGGGGGGGTAGGTGGAAACACCATATATTTT.

V is TRBV2 and J is TRBJ1-1, with TRBD1 matching over 8 bases. With V trimmed by 6 bases and J by 1 base, 1 base remained unmatched. Germline loops: CDR1 SNHLY, CDR2 FYNNEI. The CDR3 consists of 13 residues. CDR3 sequence (DNA): TGTGCCAGCAGGGACAGGGAGAACACTGAAGCTTTCTTT. Its protein is CASRDRENTEAFF.